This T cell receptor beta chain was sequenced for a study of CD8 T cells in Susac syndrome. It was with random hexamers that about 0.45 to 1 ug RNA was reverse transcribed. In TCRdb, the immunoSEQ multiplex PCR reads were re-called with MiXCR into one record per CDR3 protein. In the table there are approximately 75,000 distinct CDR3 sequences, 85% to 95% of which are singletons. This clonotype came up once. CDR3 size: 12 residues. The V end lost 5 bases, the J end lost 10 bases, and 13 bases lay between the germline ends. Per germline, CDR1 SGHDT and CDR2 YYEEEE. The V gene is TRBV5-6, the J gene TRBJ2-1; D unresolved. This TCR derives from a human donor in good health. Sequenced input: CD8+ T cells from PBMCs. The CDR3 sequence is CASRVFNDEQFF. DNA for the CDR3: TGTGCCAGCAGGGTCTTCAACGACGAGCAGTTCTTC.